In this sample, the clone carrying this T cell receptor (beta chain) turned up a few times. The data were produced by immunoSEQ multiplex PCR, yet TCRdb's version contains in-frame clones alone and is incomplete. The data contain 150,000 to 200,000 clones, 86% of them singletons. This entry comes from a study of blood T cell repertoires in COVID-19. At the level of the study: Samples representing acute and convalescent COVID-19 were sourced from the United States, Italy and Spain. In each case, the material was cDNA or gDNA derived from T cells, B-cell-depleted T cells, or PBMCs.

Looked up from germline, CDR1 is SGDLS and CDR2 is YYNGEE. The CDR3 extends over 15 amino acids. V gave up 3 bases and J gave up 8 bases; unmatched junction bases: 6. This TCR derives from a woman of 80 years or more in a cohort sampled during active or convalescent COVID-19. The specimen sequenced was peripheral blood. V gene TRBV9 combines with J gene TRBJ2-1; 12 positions agree with TRBD2. CDR3 in DNA: TGTGCCAGCAGCGCGGGACTAGCGGGTCGGGATGAGCAGTTCTTC. This encodes CASSAGLAGRDEQFF.